This paragraph reports one T cell receptor beta chain. It has no known antigen specificity. Per-base qualities were not stored, and no clone one base away is much larger. Sequences MNHEY (CDR1) and SVGEGT (CDR2) are obtained from the germline V gene. The junction carries 14 bases between V and J, which are trimmed by 6 bases and 2 bases respectively. Taken from cysteine to phenylalanine, the CDR3 has 15 residues. CDR3 DNA only is kept here, 45 bases in frame from base 1. The instrument was an Illumina NovaSeq 6000. TCRalpha and TCRbeta cDNA libraries were built by 5'RACE with constant-segment primers, adding sample barcodes and unique molecular identifiers. Trizol reagent was used to extract RNA from every sample. Library amplification was performed in two PCR steps, and a second sample barcode and Illumina TruSeq adapters were introduced in the second step. Sequencing of the libraries was done on an Illumina NovaSeq, producing 2 x 150 bp paired-end reads. The authors' analysis ran thus. The reads were demultiplexed and collapsed into UMI-guided consensus sequences using migec v1.2.7. Using mixcr v2.1.11, UMI consensuses were aligned to TRA and TRB V and J templates and then assembled into clonotypes. A clonotype was counted as expanded or contracted only if both edgeR and NoisET called the change significant, with noise models trained on biological replicates. For edgeR calls, the cutoffs were a false discovery rate-adjusted p below 0.01 and a log2 fold-change threshold of 1. As an exploratory analysis of dynamics, PCA with hierarchical clustering was applied to max-normalized trajectories of the 1000 most abundant clonotypes. The CD4 or CD8 phenotype of responding clones was assigned using the separately sequenced CD4+ and CD8+ repertoires. TCRdb reprocessed the public reads (quality trimming at Q25 with fastp, clone calling with MiXCR) and kept in-frame beta chains. Records with the same CDR3 protein are collapsed into one entry carrying the most frequent genes and DNA. TCRdb assigned the V and J calls; the authors' analysis was not used. Within this sample are 250,000 to 300,000 distinct CDR3 sequences, with 15% to 20% of them counted one time only. 22% of the sample comes from the top ten.

The record originates from a study of T-cell memory formation after mild COVID-19 (dated by TCRdb to the early 2020s). With regard to the full study: TCR sequence clusters from the two donors were largely donor specific. T-cell clones expanding and contracting after mild COVID-19 in two donors were tracked by longitudinal TCRalpha and TCRbeta repertoire sequencing. The cohort was made up of two young adult volunteers, one female and one male, who were previously healthy.

The paper's findings and limits, for the study overall: Only two mild cases were covered by the study, and larger cohorts that include severe cases with pre-infection samples were considered necessary. SARS-CoV-2 specificity was not confirmed for the second-wave clones peaking on day 37. Some responding clones were detected in pre-infection memory, which suggested that pre-existing cross-reactive memory T cells had joined the SARS-CoV-2 response. Contracting CD4+ clones were found mainly in CM and EM memory subsets, while CD8+ clones were enriched in EMRA. Clones contracting from day 15 to 85 had balanced CD4/CD8 phenotypes, while a second wave expanding from day 15 to 37 was biased towards CD4+.

PBMCs were isolated by Ficoll-Paque density gradient centrifugation. The receptor was isolated from a man aged 18-30 years who had mild COVID-19 (a few samples of this study predate the infection). The sample titles of this study are shuffled in the database, so cell type and time point are left out; the donor was told from shared clones. This receptor chain uses TRBV6-2 or TRBV6-3 and TRBJ2-1; the D gene is not confidently resolved. The source material was PBMCs or a T cell subset sorted from them (not recorded which). The DNA sequence is TGTGCCAGCAGGGGCGCGTGGGGAACCTACAATGAGCAGTTCTTC. Translated, this is CASRGAWGTYNEQFF.